The 30 T cell receptor beta chains in this list originate from one sample, sequenced in a study of cytomegalovirus exposure and HLA in healthy donors. The PCR employed 60 Vbeta primers together with 13 Jbeta primers. TCRdb's copy holds only in-frame clones and misses some; the assay was immunoSEQ multiplex PCR. The sample consists of about 160,000 clones, roughly 78% of them appearing once. The sample consisted of PBMCs. The receptor source for this set is a man aged 40-49 years in good health and CMV-seronegative.

The genes are TRBV6-5 and TRBJ2-1; 10 bases map to TRBD2. The V and J ends lost 0 bases and 9 bases, in that order; junction bases with no gene match: 8. Germline CDR1 is MNHEY and CDR2 is SVGAGI. The CDR3 runs 16 residues. CDR3 amino acids: CASSYSLAGDGSEQFF. The CDR3 DNA reads TGTGCCAGCAGTTACTCGCTAGCGGGAGACGGATCTGAGCAGTTCTTC.

The rearrangement links TRBV6-5 to TRBJ1-2, with a tentative D call TRBD1 (5 bases). Germline CDR1 MNHEY, CDR2 SVGAGI. V was clipped by 6 bases and J by 7 bases, with 12 bases between them. This CDR3 spans 12 amino acids. CDR3 protein: CASRTVGFGYTF. CDR3 DNA sequence: TGTGCCAGCAGGACAGTTGGCTTTGGCTACACCTTC.

This clone was detected only a few times. V and J are TRBV28 and TRBJ2-1; 8 bases align to TRBD1. V shed 10 bases and J 4 bases; nucleotides not matched to a gene: 6. This CDR3 contains 13 residues. Germline CDR1 is MDHEN and CDR2 is SYDVKM. CDR3 DNA: TGTGCCACCGCCCGGACAGGGTACAATGAGCAGTTCTTC. The encoded protein is CATARTGYNEQFF.

J is TRBJ2-1 and V is TRBV14; 8 bases match TRBD2. This CDR3 region has 13 residues. With V trimmed by 2 bases and J by 15 bases, 9 bases remained unmatched. The germline V gene has CDR1 SGHDN and CDR2 FVKESK. The CDR3 region has the DNA TGTGCCAGCAGCCAACGCCCAGGACTAGCAACGTTCTTC. This translates into CASSQRPGLATFF.

The chain has TRBV10-3 and TRBJ2-5; TRBD2 aligns across 8 bases. The CDR3 extends over 16 amino acids. Trimming removed 6 bases from V and 2 bases from J; junction bases left unmatched: 11. Per the germline V gene, CDR1 is ENHRY and CDR2 is SYGVKD. CDR3 bases: TGTGCCATCAGCACTCCGGGACTAGAGCTTCAAGAGACCCAGTACTTC. Protein product: CAISTPGLELQETQYF.

The V call is TRBV7-2, the J call TRBJ2-1, with TRBD2 matching over 7 bases. From germline, CDR1 is SGHTA and CDR2 FQGNSA. V trimming: 1 base; J trimming: 15 bases; junction bases outside the gene matches: 6. The CDR3 is 12 residues long. Here the CDR3 DNA reads TGTGCCAGCAGCTTAGGAGCGGGGAGGCGGTTCTTC. It is translated as CASSLGAGRRFF. Complete variable domain (other parts from reference TRBV7-2 and TRBJ2-1): GAGVSQSPSNKVTEKGKDVELRCDPISGHTALYWYRQSLGQGLEFLIYFQGNSAPDKSGLPSDRFSAERTGGSVSTLTIQRTQQEDSAVYLCASSLGAGRRFFGPGTRLTVL.

CDR3 sequence reads: CASRRAGGAGELFF. The DNA for the CDR3 is TGTGCCAGCCGCCGGGCGGGAGGTGCCGGGGAGCTGTTTTTT. V is TRBV11-2 and J is TRBJ2-2; 8 bases fit TRBD2. Germline loops: CDR1 SGHAT, CDR2 FQNNGV. J was trimmed by 6 bases and V by 8 bases; bases with no gene match: 8. The CDR3 is 14 residues long.

This clone was observed a handful of times. The rearrangement links TRBV5-1 to TRBJ2-6, with a possible D match to TRBD2 (5 bases). Looked up from germline, CDR1 is SGHRS and CDR2 is YFSETQ. Trimming cost V 6 bases and J 1 base, with 14 bases left between them. CDR3 length equals 16 residues. CDR3 in amino acids: CASNEGSISGANVLTF. The CDR3 DNA is TGCGCCAGCAACGAGGGTTCTATTTCTGGGGCCAACGTCCTGACTTTC.

As for this clone: One end of the junction is discordant with germline, which a read error may explain. CDR3 region: CASSLSSSGKEAQYF. Written as DNA, the CDR3 is TGCGCCAGCAGCTTGAGTTCGTCAGGGAAAGAGGCCCAGTACTTC. The chain carries TRBV5-1 and TRBJ2-5, with a weak D call TRBD1 (5 bases). Germline V CDR1 and CDR2: SGHRS, YFSETQ. This CDR3 spans 15 amino acids.

V and J are TRBV5-1 and TRBJ2-2, with TRBD1 identical over 8 bases. Looked up from germline, CDR1 is SGHRS and CDR2 is YFSETQ. The CDR3 has 15 amino acids. V was pared by 1 base and J by 6 bases, with 5 bases of the junction left unmatched. The CDR3 sequence is CASSLLTGGSGELFF. The CDR3 nucleotides read TGCGCCAGCAGCTTGCTAACAGGGGGATCCGGGGAGCTGTTTTTT.

The rearrangement joins TRBV6-1 to TRBJ2-1; D not resolved. Trimming took 2 bases from V and 8 from J, leaving 7 bases between them. The CDR3 runs 12 residues. Germline V lookup: CDR1 MNHNS, CDR2 SASEGT. This CDR3 is CASSENRDEQFF. The CDR3 DNA is TGTGCCAGCAGTGAAAATCGGGATGAGCAGTTCTTC.

J is TRBJ2-5 and V is TRBV9; 8 bases fit TRBD2. The J call may be faulty, since TRBJ2-7 better matches the DNA end. CDR1 is SGDLS and CDR2 is YYNGEE in the germline V gene. This CDR3 has 14 amino acids. CDR3 protein: CASSALAEPYEQYF. CDR3 DNA: TGTGCCAGCAGCGCACTAGCGGAGCCCTACGAGCAGTACTTC.

The chain links TRBV16 to TRBJ1-5; possible D gene TRBD1, 5 bases. V lost 0 bases to trimming and J lost 0 bases, with 9 bases between them. This CDR3 comprises 16 residues. From germline, CDR1 is KGHSY and CDR2 FQNENV. This chain's CDR3 is CASSQSGGVSNQPQHF. The CDR3 DNA reads as TGTGCCAGCAGCCAATCGGGGGGTGTTAGCAATCAGCCCCAGCATTTT. Full variable domain (remainder filled in from reference TRBV16 and TRBJ1-5): GEEVAQTPKHLVRGEGQKAKLYCAPIKGHSYVFWYQQVLKNEFKFLISFQNENVFDETGMPKERFSAKCLPNSPCSLEIQATKLEDSAVYFCASSQSGGVSNQPQHFGDGTRLSIL.

V is TRBV11-2 and J is TRBJ2-7; TRBD1 is a possible D gene (5 bases). Germline V gene data show CDR1 as SGHAT and CDR2 as FQNNGV. This CDR3 spans 17 amino acids. Between the trimmed V and J ends, which lost 5 bases and 6 bases, there was a span of 26 bases. The CDR3 spells CASSPLSPTVSFTEQYF. The CDR3 DNA reads TGTGCCAGCAGCCCCTTGAGCCCGACAGTTTCTTTCACCGAGCAGTACTTC. The complete variable domain, with remaining parts taken from reference TRBV11-2 and TRBJ2-7, reads EAGVAQSPRYKIIEKRQSVAFWCNPISGHATLYWYQQILGQGPKLLIQFQNNGVVDDSQLPKDRFSAERLKGVDSTLKIQPAKLEDSAVYLCASSPLSPTVSFTEQYFGPGTRLTVT.

V and J are TRBV14 and TRBJ2-2; D is unresolved. CDR3 length: 12 amino acids. Germline V lookup: CDR1 SGHDN, CDR2 FVKESK. V lost 1 base and J lost 13, with 10 bases in between. CDR3 residues: CASSQGVPGLFF. CDR3 nucleotide sequence: TGTGCCAGCAGCCAAGGCGTACCCGGGCTGTTTTTT.

This sequence joins TRBV4-3 and TRBJ2-1, with 9 bases aligning to TRBD1. CDR3 length: 14 amino acids. From germline, CDR1 is LGHNA and CDR2 YSLEER. After removal of 3 bases from V and 16 bases from J, the junction contained 13 bases not matched to a gene. Written as DNA, the CDR3 is TGCGCCAGCAGCCATCCGGGACAGGGATTATCTCCCTTCTTC. It specifies CASSHPGQGLSPFF.

This clone was counted a few times. CDR3 nucleotide sequence: TGCGCCAGCAGTTCCTCCCCAGGGGGCTTGGCTGAAGCTTTCTTT. Translation: CASSSSPGGLAEAFF. The chain joins TRBV4-1 to TRBJ1-1, with 8 bases aligning to TRBD1. Germline V gene data show CDR1 as MGHRA and CDR2 as YSYEKL. The length of the CDR3 is 15 residues. The V segment lost 6 bases and the J segment 6 bases; nucleotides outside the gene matches: 12.

The rearrangement uses TRBV5-4 and TRBJ2-7, with TRBD2 identical over 14 bases. The CDR3 consists of 14 residues. In germline, CDR1 is SGHNT, CDR2 YYREEE (reference sequence). The V gene end was trimmed by 4 bases and the J gene end by 6 bases; junction bases not matched to a gene: 3. CDR3 loop: CASSQTSGRAEQYF. As DNA, the CDR3 is TGTGCCAGCAGCCAGACTAGCGGGAGGGCCGAGCAGTACTTC.

V gene TRBV11-3 combines with J gene TRBJ2-1, with 7 positions matching TRBD2. CDR3 size: 14 residues. The junction had 7 bases not matched to a gene; V was cut back by 5 bases and J by 6 bases. Germline V gene lookup returns CDR1 SGHNT and CDR2 YENEEA. The chain's CDR3 is CASSLSGFGNEQFF. The CDR3 region has the DNA TGTGCCAGCAGCCTTAGCGGGTTCGGCAATGAGCAGTTCTTC.

The V gene is TRBV5-1, the J gene TRBJ1-1, with D possibly being TRBD1 (5 bases). Per the germline V gene, CDR1 is SGHRS and CDR2 is YFSETQ. CDR3 length: 14 amino acids. Trimming removed 7 bases at V and 1 base at J, with 14 bases between. The CDR3 DNA sequence: TGCGCCAGCCGGAGCGGGACGGAGAACACTGAAGCTTTCTTT. It encodes CASRSGTENTEAFF.

The rearrangement uses TRBV7-6 and TRBJ2-7, with D unresolved. The V and J ends lost 0 bases and 3 bases respectively, with 6 bases between them. The length of the CDR3 is 13 residues. Germline values: CDR1 SGHVS, CDR2 FNYEAQ. The DNA for the CDR3 is TGTGCCAGCAGCTTAGCGGTCAGCTACGAGCAGTACTTC. Residues: CASSLAVSYEQYF.

The CDR3 DNA reads as TGTGCCAGCAGTGCGGACAGGGGGGTAGAGACCCAGTACTTC. Translating it yields CASSADRGVETQYF. V usage is TRBV2 and J usage is TRBJ2-5; 10 bases match TRBD1. The junction had 3 bases not matched to a gene; V was cut back by 4 bases and J by 4 bases. CDR3 length equals 14 residues. CDR1 and CDR2 (germline): SNHLY, FYNNEI.

The genes are TRBV4-2 and TRBJ2-1; the match to TRBD2 covers 9 bases. The CDR3 has 15 residues. After removal of 1 base from V and 10 bases from J, the junction contained 8 bases not matched to a gene. Looked up from germline, CDR1 is LGHNA and CDR2 is YNFKEQ. Here the CDR3 reads CASSQVVGTSKEQFF. Written as DNA, the CDR3 is TGTGCCAGCAGCCAAGTTGTTGGGACTAGCAAGGAGCAGTTCTTC.

The J gene is TRBJ2-1, the V gene TRBV19, with D unresolved. Germline lookup yields CDR1 LNHDA and CDR2 SQIVND (reference sequence). The CDR3 covers 12 residues. V lost 1 base and J 6 bases, leaving 4 bases between the germline ends. The chain's CDR3 is CASSIVRNEQFF. CDR3 bases: TGTGCCAGTAGTATAGTCCGCAATGAGCAGTTCTTC.

V is TRBV30 and J is TRBJ2-7, with a weak D call TRBD2 (6 bases). Per the germline V gene, CDR1 is GTSNPN and CDR2 is SVGIG (reference sequence). The CDR3 loop spans 11 amino acids. V gave up 7 bases and J gave up 6 bases, with 13 bases separating them. The CDR3 loop reads CALAGGGEQYF. For the CDR3, the DNA is TGTGCCTTGGCCGGGGGTGGCGAGCAGTACTTC.

The genes are TRBV30 and TRBJ1-2; the match to TRBD1 covers 9 bases. The CDR3 spans 12 residues. Germline V gene sequence: CDR1 GTSNPN, CDR2 SVGIG (reference sequence). V lost 5 bases and J lost 8; bases outside the gene matches: 6. CDR3 nucleotides: TGTGCCTGGGGGGACAGGGAGGAAGGCTACACCTTC. Its protein is CAWGDREEGYTF.

This chain links TRBV7-8 with TRBJ2-2; no clear D. CDR3 length: 16 amino acids. Between the trimmed V and J ends, which lost 1 base and 0 bases, there was a span of 9 bases. The germline gives CDR1 SGHVS, CDR2 FQNEAQ. CDR3 loop: CASSLVGGPNTGELFF. The CDR3 coding sequence is TGTGCCAGCAGCTTAGTCGGCGGTCCGAACACCGGGGAGCTGTTTTTT.

This clone was counted a single time. The rearrangement uses TRBV28 and TRBJ1-2; a weak D match, TRBD1 (6 bases). This CDR3 contains 14 residues. Germline loops: CDR1 MDHEN, CDR2 SYDVKM. Trimming cost V 6 bases and J 8 bases, with 19 bases left between them. CDR3 sequence (DNA): TGTGCCAGCAGGTTTCGCCGGGGGGCGGGGGGCTACACCTTC. Translating gives CASRFRRGAGGYTF.

The chain combines TRBV27 with TRBJ1-3; TRBD1 might be the D (5 bases). Germline values: CDR1 MNHEY, CDR2 SMNVEV (reference sequence). Trimming took off 4 bases at V and 3 bases at J, with 10 bases between the two ends. This CDR3 region has 14 residues. The CDR3 spells CASSSPGIGNTIYF. CDR3 bases: TGTGCCAGCAGTTCACCAGGGATTGGAAACACCATATATTTT.

J is TRBJ1-2 and V is TRBV7-8; 9 bases map to TRBD1. CDR3 length equals 15 residues. The junction had 6 bases not matched to a gene; V was cut back by 5 bases and J by 2 bases. CDR1 and CDR2 (germline): SGHVS, FQNEAQ. The CDR3: CASSETGGKNYGYTF. CDR3 bases: TGTGCCAGCAGCGAAACAGGGGGCAAGAACTATGGCTACACCTTC.